Listed below are T cell receptor beta chains from one sample, sequenced in a study of human T cells and chemical hapten exposure. TCRdb passed the RACE reads through MiXCR, listing each CDR3 protein once. Among about 270,000 distinct CDR3 sequences listed, about 7.7% were seen once. Sequencing was performed on whole blood, taken in connection with sensitization to the hapten diphenylcyclopropenone (DPC). All receptors derive from a young man with alopecia areata. Some clones in this sample may be carry-over from other donors' samples. The CDR3 runs from the conserved cysteine through the conserved F or W. D genes are given only for firm matches. Some rows mark clone size as missing; the rest say once, few, many or name a class of expanded clone.

>many|TRBV10-3|TRBJ1-2|.
CAISESSNYGYTF
TGTGCCATCAGTGAGTCGTCCAACTATGGCTACACCTTC
>.|TRBV11-2|TRBJ1-2|.
CASSSGRGGRSYGYTF
TGTGCCAGCAGCTCCGGACGGGGGGGAAGATCCTATGGCTACACCTTC
>few|TRBV25-1|TRBJ1-5|TRBD1
CASSKTGGVNQPQHF
TGTGCCAGCAGTAAAACAGGGGGCGTTAATCAGCCCCAGCATTTT
>many|TRBV5-6|TRBJ2-4|.
CASSRDTKNIQYF
TGTGCCAGCAGCCGGGATACCAAAAACATTCAGTACTTC
>.|TRBV29-1|TRBJ2-3|.
CSPELSTDTQYF
TGCAGCCCCGAGTTGAGCACAGATACGCAGTATTTT
>.|TRBV7-9|TRBJ2-1|.
CASSLATRVVDEQFF
TGTGCCAGCAGCTTAGCAACGAGGGTCGTGGATGAGCAGTTCTTC
>.|TRBV4-1|TRBJ2-3|.
CASSQVGRNKGDTQYF
TGCGCCAGCAGCCAAGTGGGGCGAAACAAAGGAGATACGCAGTATTTT
>few|TRBV4-1|TRBJ1-5|.
CASTPTPMDVSQPQHF
TGCGCCAGCACCCCGACCCCCATGGACGTAAGTCAGCCCCAGCATTTT
>many|TRBV7-2|TRBJ1-2|.
CASSPRQSYGYTF
TGTGCCAGCAGCCCTAGACAGTCCTATGGCTACACCTTC
>many|TRBV7-2|TRBJ1-5|TRBD1
CASSFRGQGTQPQHF
TGTGCCAGCAGCTTTCGTGGACAGGGGACCCAGCCCCAGCATTTT
>few|TRBV7-9|TRBJ2-5|.
CASSTYSDSIETQYF
TGTGCCAGCAGCACCTACTCGGACAGCATAGAGACCCAGTACTTC
>few|TRBV5-6|TRBJ2-5|.
CASSLEGHVKETQYF
TGTGCCAGCAGCTTGGAAGGACACGTGAAAGAGACCCAGTACTTC
>few|TRBV28|TRBJ2-7|TRBD1
CASSVPGQAYEQYF
TGTGCCAGCAGCGTACCGGGACAGGCTTACGAGCAGTACTTC
>.|TRBV28|TRBJ2-3|.
CATVRRSTDTQYF
TGTGCCACCGTCAGGAGGTCCACAGATACGCAGTATTTT
>few|TRBV6-2/TRBV6-3|TRBJ2-6|.
CASSPDRTPSGANVLTF
TGTGCCAGCAGTCCTGACAGGACCCCCTCTGGGGCCAACGTCCTGACTTTC
>many|TRBV29-1|TRBJ2-7|.
CSVGFPSYEQYF
TGCAGCGTCGGGTTTCCGTCCTACGAGCAGTACTTC
>.|TRBV7-2|TRBJ2-5|.
CASSLVNIYQETQYF
TGTGCCAGCAGCTTAGTGAATATTTATCAAGAGACCCAGTACTTC
>.|TRBV2|TRBJ2-5|.
CASSDRIQETQYF
TGTGCCAGCAGTGATCGAATACAAGAGACCCAGTACTTC
>few|TRBV7-8|TRBJ1-1|.
CASSFLRVRMNTEAFF
TGTGCCAGCAGCTTTTTGAGGGTCCGGATGAACACTGAAGCTTTCTTT
>few|TRBV6-5|TRBJ1-1|.
CASSGDADTEAFF
TGTGCCAGCAGTGGGGACGCGGACACTGAAGCTTTCTTT
>.|TRBV20-1|TRBJ1-5|.
CSARVGAGEEPQHF
TGCAGTGCAAGAGTAGGGGCAGGGGAAGAGCCCCAGCATTTT
>few|TRBV28|TRBJ1-1|.
CASWVNTEAFF
TGTGCCAGCTGGGTGAACACTGAAGCTTTCTTT
>few|TRBV3-1|TRBJ1-2|.
CASSDWEEEGYTF
TGTGCCAGCAGCGATTGGGAGGAGGAGGGCTACACCTTC
>many|TRBV6-5|TRBJ1-1|.
CASSLTGYTEAFF
TGTGCCAGCAGTTTGACGGGGTACACTGAAGCTTTCTTT
>many|TRBV10-2|TRBJ2-5|TRBD1
CASRDRGPFQETQYF
TGCGCCAGCAGGGACAGGGGGCCTTTCCAAGAGACCCAGTACTTC
>few|TRBV7-9|TRBJ1-4|.
CASSQADHGDEKLFF
TGTGCCAGCAGCCAAGCGGACCATGGAGATGAAAAACTGTTTTTT
>.|TRBV7-3|TRBJ2-3|TRBD2
CASSPSGGAGDTQYF
TGTGCCAGCAGCCCTAGCGGGGGGGCGGGCGATACGCAGTATTTT
>.|TRBV29-1|TRBJ1-1|.
CSVEPGLDTEAFF
TGCAGCGTTGAACCGGGATTGGACACTGAAGCTTTCTTT
>few|TRBV7-9|TRBJ1-5|.
CATHDETEINQPQHF
TGTGCCACTCACGACGAGACAGAAATTAATCAGCCCCAGCATTTT
>few|TRBV5-1|TRBJ2-4|.
CASSLVTGWLAKNIQYF
TGCGCCAGCAGCTTGGTGACAGGATGGCTAGCCAAAAACATTCAGTACTTC
>many|TRBV7-2|TRBJ2-1|TRBD1
CASSLEAGGHNEQFF
TGTGCCAGCAGCTTAGAGGCAGGGGGCCACAATGAGCAGTTCTTC
>many|TRBV12-3/TRBV12-4|TRBJ1-3|TRBD1
CASRPGQDRGNTIYF
TGTGCCAGCAGACCGGGACAGGACCGAGGAAACACCATATATTTT
>.|TRBV18|TRBJ1-5|.
CASSPQGNNQPQHF
TGTGCCAGCTCACCACAGGGGAACAATCAGCCCCAGCATTTT
>.|TRBV7-8|TRBJ2-4|.
CASSLEVFDGRGIQYF
TGTGCCAGCAGCTTAGAAGTATTTGACGGCCGCGGCATTCAGTACTTC
>.|TRBV28|TRBJ2-1|.
CASRPGLSSYNEQFF
TGTGCCAGCAGACCAGGGTTAAGCTCCTACAATGAGCAGTTCTTC
>.|TRBV2|TRBJ1-3|.
CASSVVETGGNTIYF
TGTGCCAGCAGTGTGGTGGAGACAGGTGGAAACACCATATATTTT
>many|TRBV20-1|TRBJ1-2|TRBD1
CSARPQGGHGYTF
TGCAGTGCTAGACCCCAGGGGGGGCATGGCTACACCTTC
>many|TRBV20-1|TRBJ2-2|TRBD2
CSATPAGDWSGELFF
TGCAGTGCCACCCCAGCGGGGGATTGGTCCGGGGAGCTGTTTTTT
>few|TRBV24-1|TRBJ1-2|.
CATSDSYGYTF
TGTGCCACCAGTGATTCTTATGGCTACACCTTC
>few|TRBV12-3/TRBV12-4|TRBJ2-2|.
CASGARARTGELFF
TGTGCCAGCGGGGCTAGGGCGCGAACCGGGGAGCTGTTTTTT
>few|TRBV4-2|TRBJ2-5|.
CASSQAQKETQYF
TGTGCCAGCAGCCAAGCGCAGAAAGAGACCCAGTACTTC
>few|TRBV6-5|TRBJ1-1|.
CASSSPGRWGNTEAFF
TGTGCCAGCAGTTCTCCGGGTAGGTGGGGGAACACTGAAGCTTTCTTT
>few|TRBV29-1|TRBJ2-1|.
CSSLRDWSINEQFF
TGCAGCTCACTAAGGGATTGGTCGATCAATGAGCAGTTCTTC
>.|TRBV29-1|TRBJ1-5|TRBD1
CSVGTGNQPQHF
TGCAGCGTTGGGACAGGGAATCAGCCCCAGCATTTT
>few|TRBV29-1|TRBJ2-7|.
CSVRGAVFYEQYF
TGCAGCGTCCGGGGGGCAGTATTTTACGAGCAGTACTTC
>.|TRBV5-6|TRBJ1-1|TRBD1
CASSLRTGGKMNTEAFF
TGTGCCAGCAGCCTACGGACAGGGGGCAAAATGAACACTGAAGCTTTCTTT
>.|TRBV7-9|TRBJ1-1|.
CASSLFEEGNAEAFF
TGTGCCAGCAGCTTATTTGAGGAGGGGAACGCTGAAGCTTTCTTT
>.|TRBV7-9|TRBJ1-1|TRBD1
CASSLKGATEAFF
TGTGCCAGCAGCTTAAAGGGGGCGACTGAAGCTTTCTTT
>few|TRBV27|TRBJ1-5|TRBD1
CASSITGGQPQHF
TGTGCCAGCAGTATAACAGGGGGTCAGCCCCAGCATTTT
>few|TRBV6-2/TRBV6-3|TRBJ2-2|.
CASSWTADAGELFF
TGTGCCAGCAGTTGGACGGCCGATGCCGGGGAGCTGTTTTTT
>.|TRBV25-1|TRBJ2-7|.
CASSDAGDDEQYF
TGTGCCAGCAGTGACGCAGGGGATGACGAGCAGTACTTC
>many|TRBV7-9|TRBJ1-4|.
CASGQSSTNEKLFF
TGTGCCAGCGGACAGTCCTCAACTAATGAAAAACTGTTTTTT
>many|TRBV4-2|TRBJ1-4|TRBD1
CASSQGKTGTGNEKLFF
TGTGCCAGCAGCCAGGGGAAAACCGGGACAGGGAATGAAAAACTGTTTTTT
>many|TRBV6-5|TRBJ1-4|.
CASSYSLNGKLFF
TGTGCCAGCAGTTACTCGCTCAATGGAAAACTGTTTTTT